These T cell receptor beta chains were read from a single sample in a study of cytomegalovirus exposure and HLA in healthy donors. The repertoire was sequenced with immunoSEQ multiplex PCR; TCRdb's copy has only in-frame clones and lacks some. The sample lists around 140,000 clones, around two thirds seen once, with less than 2.5% in the top ten. Sequencing used PBMCs. These receptors were collected from a woman aged 40 to 49 in good health and CMV-seronegative. The CDR3 runs from the conserved cysteine through the conserved F or W. Each record gives: V gene, J gene, D gene, clone size, CDR3 DNA, CDR3 protein. A D gene is named only where the DNA matches it firmly. Size is stated for part of the rows, as once, few or many counts, or as a class when the clone is expanded.

TRBV6-5	TRBJ2-7	TRBD1	once	TGTGCCAGCAGTTACGGACAGGGAGGCTCCTACGAGCAGTACTTC	CASSYGQGGSYEQYF
TRBV7-9	TRBJ1-5	NA	NA	TGTGCCAGCAGCCAAGGGGGAATCAATCAGCCCCAGCATTTT	CASSQGGINQPQHF
TRBV5-1	TRBJ1-3	NA	NA	TGCGCCAGCAGCTTGAGGGCGGCGAGGGACACCATATATTTT	CASSLRAARDTIYF
TRBV28	TRBJ1-1	NA	NA	TGTGCCAGCAGCGGCGACAGAACTATAATGAACACTGAAGCTTTCTTT	CASSGDRTIMNTEAFF
TRBV5-1	TRBJ1-2	NA	NA	TGCGCCAGCAGCTCAATTGGTGACTATGGCTACACCTTT	CASSSIGDYGYTF
TRBV29-1	TRBJ2-6	NA	NA	TGCAGCGCTCAGGGAGGGGGAAAATCTGGGGCCAACGTCCTGACTTTC	CSAQGGGKSGANVLTF
TRBV4-2	TRBJ2-5	NA	NA	TGTGCCAGCAGCCAAGAAGGCGGGGAAGAGACCCAGTACTTC	CASSQEGGEETQYF
TRBV27	TRBJ2-6	TRBD1	few	TGTGCCAGCAGTTGGACAGGATCTGGGGCCAACGTCCTGACTTTC	CASSWTGSGANVLTF
TRBV9	TRBJ1-1	NA	NA	TGTGCCAGCAGCGTAAGCCCGCACACTGAAGCTTTCTTT	CASSVSPHTEAFF
TRBV5-1	TRBJ1-1	NA	NA	TGCGCCAGCAGCTTGGAACTGTTCAACACTGAAGCTTTCTTT	CASSLELFNTEAFF
TRBV28	TRBJ1-5	NA	few	TGTGCCAGCAGCTATCCGACAGTCCGGGGCAATCAGCCCCAGCATTTT	CASSYPTVRGNQPQHF
TRBV19	TRBJ2-1	TRBD2	once	TGTGCCAGCCTTGGACTTAGCGGGGGGTTGGTGGATGAGCAGTTCTTC	CASLGLSGGLVDEQFF
TRBV28	TRBJ1-5	TRBD1	NA	TGTGCCAGCAGTTTCCAGCGGGACAGGTACAATCAGCCCCAGCATTTT	CASSFQRDRYNQPQHF
TRBV11-2	TRBJ1-2	TRBD1	NA	TGTGCCAGCAGCCAGAGACAGGGTTCGTCCTTATATGGCTACACCTTC	CASSQRQGSSLYGYTF
TRBV5-1	TRBJ1-2	TRBD1	NA	TGCGCCAGTCGGACAGGGGGCTATGGCTACACCTTC	CASRTGGYGYTF
TRBV6-6	TRBJ2-1	TRBD2	NA	TGTGCCAGCAGTGGGACTAGCGGGGTCGGGGAGCAGTTCTTC	CASSGTSGVGEQFF
TRBV27	TRBJ2-5	TRBD1	once	TGTGCCAGCAGTTTAGGTGGACAGGGGATTGAGGCGACCCAGTACTTC	CASSLGGQGIEATQYF
TRBV28	TRBJ1-5	NA	few	TGTGCCAGCAGTTTGCCCCAAAAGGGGGTATTTTTT	CASSLPQKGVFF
TRBV5-1	TRBJ1-1	TRBD1	NA	TGCGCCAGCAGCCCCGGGACAGATAACACTGAAGCTTTCTTT	CASSPGTDNTEAFF
TRBV15	TRBJ2-5	TRBD1	NA	TGTGCCACCAGCAGTGTAGGACAGGGGGCAGAGACCCAGTACTTC	CATSSVGQGAETQYF
TRBV10-3	TRBJ2-7	TRBD1	NA	TGTGCCATCAGTGAGTCAGGGGGACAGGACTACTACGAGCAGTACTTC	CAISESGGQDYYEQYF
TRBV15	TRBJ2-4	NA	few	TGTGCCACCAGGACCAGGGAAACCAAAAACATTCAGTACTTC	CATRTRETKNIQYF
TRBV27	TRBJ1-2	TRBD1	few	TGTGCCAGCACCCCCCTAGGGACAGGGAATGTGTATGGCTACACCTTC	CASTPLGTGNVYGYTF